This T cell receptor beta chain was recovered during a study of blood T cell repertoires in COVID-19 (dated by TCRdb to the early 2020s). The study in broad terms: Samples from collaborators originated in the United States, Italy and Spain and spanned both the acute and convalescent phases of COVID-19. The sample metadata nearly always contained a de-identified subject ID, COVID-19 status, age in years and sex. A freely available public database, intended as a resource for researchers studying the immune response to SARS-CoV-2, is where the repertoires were released. The dataset comprised deeply sampled blood TCRbeta repertoires from subjects exposed to, actively infected with, or recovered from COVID-19. Samples came from the ongoing ImmuneRACE study (first 160 participants) plus 1,254 subjects from 6 global collaborators. The material from the prospective study consisted of cDNA or gDNA derived from T cells, B-cell-depleted T cells, or PBMCs. HLA class I and class II types, where available, came from metadata supplied by the sample provider rather than from assay-based typing.

Another Seattle source contributed samples from volunteer blood donors who had recovered from COVID-19. Each collaborating institution followed its own protocols to collect whole blood in K2EDTA tubes. For TCRbeta analysis, collaborators shipped samples in one of three forms: frozen whole blood, isolated PBMCs, or DNA extracted from either of those sample types. Findings and caveats that apply to the study as a whole: The amount of clinical and demographic metadata varied by source and participant and was provided uncurated.

V loses 3 bases at its end and J loses 12 bases; junction bases beyond the gene matches: 9. CDR1 and CDR2, per the germline V gene, are MNHNS and SASEGT. Inclusive of the bounding cysteine and phenylalanine, the CDR3 is 13 residues long. The DNA shown is the 39-base CDR3, in frame from base 1. TCRbeta CDR3 regions were amplified from genomic DNA using the immunoSEQ Assay, a bias-controlled multiplex PCR. On the study's bioinformatics: Nucleated cell counts per sample were estimated from amplification of reference gene primers within the assay. Sequence reads were collapsed and filtered to measure the absolute abundance of every unique TCRbeta CDR3 rearrangement. For each sample, productive Simpson clonality was calculated as the square root of Simpson's diversity index over productive rearrangements. Here the immuneACCESS table is served through TCRdb, limited to in-frame sequences with V and J called. Missing clones are a known gap in these copies; in checked studies unresolved V genes cover under half, and the rest lacks a known reason. Clonal size and the V and J genes are those of that table, whereas D and trimming came from the DNA. The sample table holds about 240,000 clones, of which approximately 86% were seen once. The top ten clonotypes cover 7.2% of the sample.

The table lists this clone with a few counts. What this receptor recognizes is not known. Per-nucleotide qualities are absent, and no much larger clonotype sits a single base away. Sequenced: peripheral blood. The TCR sequence derives from a man in his sixties who had recovered from COVID-19. The chain was built from TRBV6-1 and TRBJ2-7; 9 bases in the middle match TRBD1. The encoded CDR3 is CASSDRDRASGYF. The DNA is TGTGCCAGCAGTGACCGGGACAGGGCTTCGGGGTACTTC.